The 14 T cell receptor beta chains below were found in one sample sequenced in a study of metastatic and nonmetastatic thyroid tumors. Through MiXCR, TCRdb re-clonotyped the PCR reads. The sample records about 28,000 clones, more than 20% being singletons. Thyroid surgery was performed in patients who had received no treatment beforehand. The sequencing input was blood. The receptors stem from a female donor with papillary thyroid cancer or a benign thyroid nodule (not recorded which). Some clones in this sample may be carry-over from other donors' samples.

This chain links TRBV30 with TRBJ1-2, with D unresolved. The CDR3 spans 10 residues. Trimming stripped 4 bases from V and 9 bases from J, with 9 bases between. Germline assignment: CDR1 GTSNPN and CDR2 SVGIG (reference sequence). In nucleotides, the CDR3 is TGTGCCTGGAAGCCTGGGAGCTACACCTTC. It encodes CAWKPGSYTF.

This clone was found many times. As DNA, the CDR3 is TGTGCCAGCAGCCAAGGACGGCAGTGGGACACCATATATTTT. This translates into CASSQGRQWDTIYF. This chain uses TRBV4-2 with TRBJ1-3; D is uncertain. The germline V gene encodes CDR1 LGHNA and CDR2 YNFKEQ. CDR3 size: 14 residues. Trimming cost V 1 base and J 8 bases, with 12 bases left between them.

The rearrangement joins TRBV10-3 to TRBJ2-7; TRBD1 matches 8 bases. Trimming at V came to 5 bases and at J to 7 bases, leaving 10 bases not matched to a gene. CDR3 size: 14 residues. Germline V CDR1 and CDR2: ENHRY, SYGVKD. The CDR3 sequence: CAISSSGTGGEQYF. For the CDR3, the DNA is TGTGCCATCAGTTCCTCCGGGACAGGAGGTGAGCAGTACTTC.

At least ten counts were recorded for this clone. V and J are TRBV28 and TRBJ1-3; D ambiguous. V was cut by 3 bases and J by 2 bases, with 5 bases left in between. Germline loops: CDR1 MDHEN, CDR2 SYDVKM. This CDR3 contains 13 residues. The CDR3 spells CASSLITGNTIYF. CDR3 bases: TGTGCCAGCAGTTTGATTACTGGAAACACCATATATTTT.

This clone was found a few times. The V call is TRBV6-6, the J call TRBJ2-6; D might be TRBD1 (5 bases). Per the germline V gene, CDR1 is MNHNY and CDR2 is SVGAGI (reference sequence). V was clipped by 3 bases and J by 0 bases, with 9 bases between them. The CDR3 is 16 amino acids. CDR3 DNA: TGTGCCAGCAGTTATGGTCAGGGCTCTGGGGCCAACGTCCTGACTTTC. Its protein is CASSYGQGSGANVLTF.

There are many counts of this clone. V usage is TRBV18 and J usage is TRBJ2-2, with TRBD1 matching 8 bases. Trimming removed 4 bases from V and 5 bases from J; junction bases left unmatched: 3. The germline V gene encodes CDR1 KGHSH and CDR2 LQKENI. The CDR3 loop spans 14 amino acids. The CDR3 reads CASSQGQGTGELFF. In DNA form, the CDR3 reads TGTGCCAGCTCACAAGGACAGGGAACCGGGGAGCTGTTTTTT.

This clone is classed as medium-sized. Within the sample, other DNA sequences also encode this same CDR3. CDR3: CASSRTDPGQPQHF. DNA for the CDR3: TGTGCCAGCAGCCGGACAGACCCTGGGCAGCCCCAGCATTTT. The chain links TRBV28 to TRBJ1-5, with D perhaps TRBD1 (6 bases). The V gene's germline CDR1 is MDHEN and CDR2 SYDVKM. The CDR3 has 14 residues. Trimming took 6 bases from V and 7 from J, leaving 16 bases between them.

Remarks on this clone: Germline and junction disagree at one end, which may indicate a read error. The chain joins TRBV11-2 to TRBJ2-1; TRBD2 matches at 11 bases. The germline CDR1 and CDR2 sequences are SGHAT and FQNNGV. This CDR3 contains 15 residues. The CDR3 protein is CASSPGTSGFNVQFF. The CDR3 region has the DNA TGTGCCAGCAGCCCAGGGACTAGCGGTTTCAATGTGCAGTTCTTC.

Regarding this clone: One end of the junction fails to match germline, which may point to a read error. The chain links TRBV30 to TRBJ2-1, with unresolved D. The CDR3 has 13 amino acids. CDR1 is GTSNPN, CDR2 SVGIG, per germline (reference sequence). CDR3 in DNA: TGTTCCTGGGCCCGCCAGTGGTTGGATGAGCAGTTCTTC. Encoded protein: CSWARQWLDEQFF. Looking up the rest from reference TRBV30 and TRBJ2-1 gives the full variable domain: SQTIHQWPATLVQPVGSPLSLECTVEGTSNPNLYWYRQAAGRGLQLLFYSVGIGQISSEVPQNLSASRPQDRQFILSSKKLLLSDSGFYLCSWARQWLDEQFFGPGTRLTVL.

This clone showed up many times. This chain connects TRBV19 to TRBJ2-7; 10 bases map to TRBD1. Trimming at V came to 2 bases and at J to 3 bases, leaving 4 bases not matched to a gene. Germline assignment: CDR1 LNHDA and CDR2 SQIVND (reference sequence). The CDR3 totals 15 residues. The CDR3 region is CASSISGQGFYEQYF. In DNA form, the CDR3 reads TGTGCCAGTAGTATATCGGGACAGGGGTTCTACGAGCAGTACTTC.

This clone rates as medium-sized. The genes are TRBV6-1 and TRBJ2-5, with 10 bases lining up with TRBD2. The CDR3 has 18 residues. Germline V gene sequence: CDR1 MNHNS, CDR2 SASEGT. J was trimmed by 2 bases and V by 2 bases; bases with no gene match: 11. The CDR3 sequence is CASSEYWLAGAKQETQYF. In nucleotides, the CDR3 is TGTGCCAGCAGTGAATATTGGCTAGCGGGAGCAAAACAAGAGACCCAGTACTTC.

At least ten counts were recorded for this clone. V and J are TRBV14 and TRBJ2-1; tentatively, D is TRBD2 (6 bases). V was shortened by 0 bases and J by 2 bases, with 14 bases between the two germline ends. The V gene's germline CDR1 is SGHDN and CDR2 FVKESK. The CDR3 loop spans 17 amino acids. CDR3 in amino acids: CASSQDRVGGAYNEQFF. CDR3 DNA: TGTGCCAGCAGCCAAGATCGGGTGGGAGGTGCCTACAATGAGCAGTTCTTC.

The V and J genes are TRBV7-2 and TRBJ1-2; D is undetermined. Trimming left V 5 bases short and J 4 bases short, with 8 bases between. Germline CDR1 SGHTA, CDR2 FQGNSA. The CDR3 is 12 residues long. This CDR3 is CASSPPLYGYTF. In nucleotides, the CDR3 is TGTGCCAGCAGCCCGCCTCTCTATGGCTACACCTTC.

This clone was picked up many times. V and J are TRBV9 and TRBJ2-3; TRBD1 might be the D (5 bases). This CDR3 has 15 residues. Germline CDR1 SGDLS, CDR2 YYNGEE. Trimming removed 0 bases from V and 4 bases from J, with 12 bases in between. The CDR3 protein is CASSVGQGMADTQYF. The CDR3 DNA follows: TGTGCCAGCAGCGTAGGTCAGGGCATGGCAGATACGCAGTATTTT. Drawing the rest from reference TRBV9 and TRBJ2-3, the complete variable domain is DSGVTQTPKHLITATGQRVTLRCSPRSGDLSVYWYQQSLDQGLQFLIQYYNGEERAKGNILERFSAQQFPDLHSELNLSSLELGDSALYFCASSVGQGMADTQYFGPGTRLTVL.